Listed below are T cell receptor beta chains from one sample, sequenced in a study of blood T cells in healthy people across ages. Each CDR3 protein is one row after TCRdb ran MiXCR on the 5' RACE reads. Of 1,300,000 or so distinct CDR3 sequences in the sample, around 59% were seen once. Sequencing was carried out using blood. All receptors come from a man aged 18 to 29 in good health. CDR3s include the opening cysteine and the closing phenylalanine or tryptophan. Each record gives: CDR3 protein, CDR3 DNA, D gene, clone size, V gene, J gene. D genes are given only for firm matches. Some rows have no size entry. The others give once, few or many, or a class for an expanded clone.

CDR3 protein: CSVEGGRRSSETQYF
CDR3 DNA: TGCAGCGTTGAGGGGGGACGGAGATCATCGGAGACCCAGTACTTC
D gene: NA
clone size: few
V gene: TRBV29-1
J gene: TRBJ2-5

CDR3 protein: CASNSLVKYEQFF
CDR3 DNA: TGTGCCAGCAACTCTCTGGTGAAGTATGAGCAGTTCTTC
D gene: NA
clone size: NA
V gene: TRBV27
J gene: TRBJ2-1

CDR3 protein: CASSIPLRQGGETQYF
CDR3 DNA: TGTGCCAGCAGCATCCCCCTGAGACAGGGGGGAGAGACCCAGTACTTC
D gene: NA
clone size: once
V gene: TRBV21-1
J gene: TRBJ2-5

CDR3 protein: CASRAAGRQETQYF
CDR3 DNA: TGTGCCAGCAGAGCGGCGGGGAGACAAGAGACCCAGTACTTC
D gene: NA
clone size: NA
V gene: TRBV6-5
J gene: TRBJ2-5

CDR3 protein: CSASLLAGEQFF
CDR3 DNA: TGCAGTGCTAGCCTACTAGCGGGTGAGCAGTTCTTC
D gene: TRBD2
clone size: NA
V gene: TRBV20-1
J gene: TRBJ2-1

CDR3 protein: CASSPDKGARENYGYTF
CDR3 DNA: TGTGCCAGCAGCCCGGACAAGGGGGCGCGGGAAAACTATGGCTACACCTTC
D gene: TRBD1
clone size: few
V gene: TRBV5-6
J gene: TRBJ1-2

CDR3 protein: CASSFGGPRYEQYF
CDR3 DNA: TGCGCCAGCAGCTTTGGGGGTCCCCGATACGAGCAGTACTTC
D gene: NA
clone size: NA
V gene: TRBV5-1
J gene: TRBJ2-7

CDR3 protein: CSVEDLRGDSLIYEQYF
CDR3 DNA: TGCAGCGTTGAAGACCTCCGGGGGGACAGCCTGATATACGAGCAGTACTTC
D gene: NA
clone size: NA
V gene: TRBV29-1
J gene: TRBJ2-7

CDR3 protein: CASSPPGQSSLGYTF
CDR3 DNA: TGCGCCAGCAGCCCCCCGGGACAGTCTTCTCTCGGCTACACCTTC
D gene: TRBD1
clone size: once
V gene: TRBV5-1
J gene: TRBJ1-2

CDR3 protein: CTSSQVSPSRETQYF
CDR3 DNA: TGCACCAGCAGCCAAGTGAGTCCCAGTAGGGAGACCCAGTACTTC
D gene: NA
clone size: NA
V gene: TRBV4-1
J gene: TRBJ2-5

CDR3 protein: CASSQPTANSPLHF
CDR3 DNA: TGTGCCAGCAGCCAGCCCACAGCAAATTCACCCCTCCACTTT
D gene: NA
clone size: NA
V gene: TRBV4-2
J gene: TRBJ1-6

CDR3 protein: CASKREAPYEQYF
CDR3 DNA: TGTGCCAGTAAGCGGGAGGCGCCTTACGAGCAGTACTTC
D gene: TRBD2
clone size: NA
V gene: TRBV10-3
J gene: TRBJ2-7

CDR3 protein: CSVVDENYEQYF
CDR3 DNA: TGCAGCGTTGTCGACGAAAACTACGAGCAGTACTTC
D gene: NA
clone size: few
V gene: TRBV29-1
J gene: TRBJ2-7

CDR3 protein: CATSRAREEETQYF
CDR3 DNA: TGTGCCACCAGCAGGGCTAGGGAGGAGGAGACCCAGTACTTC
D gene: NA
clone size: NA
V gene: TRBV15
J gene: TRBJ2-5

CDR3 protein: CASSPQSSHEKLFF
CDR3 DNA: TGTGCCAGCAGCCCGCAGTCCAGCCATGAAAAACTGTTTTTT
D gene: NA
clone size: NA
V gene: TRBV5-6
J gene: TRBJ1-4